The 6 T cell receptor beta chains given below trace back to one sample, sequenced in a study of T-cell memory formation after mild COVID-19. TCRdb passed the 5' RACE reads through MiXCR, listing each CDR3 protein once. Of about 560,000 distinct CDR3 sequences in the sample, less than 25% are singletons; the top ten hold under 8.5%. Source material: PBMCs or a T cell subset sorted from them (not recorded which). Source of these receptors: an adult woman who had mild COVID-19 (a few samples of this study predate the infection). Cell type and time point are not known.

CDR3 bases: TGTGCCAGCAGCCGGGGCGTGGGCGGTTTCACAGATACGCAGTATTTT. It specifies CASSRGVGGFTDTQYF. The J gene is TRBJ2-3, the V gene TRBV3-1; D possibly corresponds to TRBD1 (5 bases). Germline CDR1 reads LGHDT; CDR2 reads YNNKEL (reference sequence). The CDR3 extends over 16 amino acids. The V end was cut by 4 bases, the J end by 2 bases, with 16 bases between.

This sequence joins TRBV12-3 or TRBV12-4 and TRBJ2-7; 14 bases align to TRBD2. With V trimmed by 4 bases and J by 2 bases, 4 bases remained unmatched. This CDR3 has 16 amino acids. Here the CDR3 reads CASSSGTSGRPYEQYF. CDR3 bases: TGTGCCAGCAGTTCCGGGACTAGCGGGAGACCCTACGAGCAGTACTTC.

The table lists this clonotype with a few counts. CDR3: CASSQTGDVSPLHF. The CDR3 DNA sequence: TGTGCCAGCAGCCAAACAGGGGATGTGTCACCCCTCCACTTT. V gene TRBV3-1 combines with J gene TRBJ1-6, with 7 bases lining up with TRBD1. The CDR3 is 14 amino acids. Germline V lookup: CDR1 LGHDT, CDR2 YNNKEL (reference sequence). V shed 2 bases, J shed 10 bases, and the junction held 5 bases outside the gene matches.

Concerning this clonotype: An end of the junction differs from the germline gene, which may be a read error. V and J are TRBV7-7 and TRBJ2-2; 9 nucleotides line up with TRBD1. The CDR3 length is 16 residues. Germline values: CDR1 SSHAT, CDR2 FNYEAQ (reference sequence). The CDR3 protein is CASSSGQGKWNGELFF. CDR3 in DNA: TGTGCTAGCAGCTCGGGACAGGGTAAATGGAACGGGGAGCTGTTTTTT.

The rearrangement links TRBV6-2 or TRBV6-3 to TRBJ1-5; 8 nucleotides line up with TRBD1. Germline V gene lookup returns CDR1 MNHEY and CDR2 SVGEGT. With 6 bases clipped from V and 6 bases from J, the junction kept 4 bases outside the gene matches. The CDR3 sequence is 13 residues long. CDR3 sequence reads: CASRNQGAQPQHF. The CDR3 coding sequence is TGTGCCAGCAGAAATCAGGGGGCTCAGCCCCAGCATTTT.

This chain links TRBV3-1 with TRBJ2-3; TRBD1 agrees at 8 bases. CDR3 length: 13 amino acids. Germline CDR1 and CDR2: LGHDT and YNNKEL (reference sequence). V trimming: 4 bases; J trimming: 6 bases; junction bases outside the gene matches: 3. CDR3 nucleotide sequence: TGTGCCAGCAGCCCACACAGGGGGGATACGCAGTATTTT. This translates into CASSPHRGDTQYF.